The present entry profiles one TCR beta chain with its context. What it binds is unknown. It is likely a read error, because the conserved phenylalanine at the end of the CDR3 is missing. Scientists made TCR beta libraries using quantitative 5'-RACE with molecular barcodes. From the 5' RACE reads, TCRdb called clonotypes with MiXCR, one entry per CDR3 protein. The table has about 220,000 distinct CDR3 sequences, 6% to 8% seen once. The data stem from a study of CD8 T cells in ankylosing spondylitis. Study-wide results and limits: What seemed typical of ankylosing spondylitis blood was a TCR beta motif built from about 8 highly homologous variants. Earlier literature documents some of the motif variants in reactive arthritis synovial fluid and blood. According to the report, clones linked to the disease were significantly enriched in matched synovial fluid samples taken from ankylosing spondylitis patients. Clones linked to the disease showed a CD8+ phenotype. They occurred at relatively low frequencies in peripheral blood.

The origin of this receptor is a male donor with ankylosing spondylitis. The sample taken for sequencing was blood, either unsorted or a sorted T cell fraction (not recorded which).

Here the CDR3 DNA reads TGTGCCAGCAGCTTCAGTCCTCAGGGGGGCTACACCCTC. This sequence encodes CASSFSPQGGYTL. The J gene is TRBJ1-2, the V gene TRBV7-9, with D possibly matching TRBD1 (6 bases). The V and J ends lost 3 bases and 8 bases respectively, with 13 bases between them. Germline lookup yields CDR1 SEHNR and CDR2 FQNEAQ (reference sequence). The CDR3 covers 13 residues.